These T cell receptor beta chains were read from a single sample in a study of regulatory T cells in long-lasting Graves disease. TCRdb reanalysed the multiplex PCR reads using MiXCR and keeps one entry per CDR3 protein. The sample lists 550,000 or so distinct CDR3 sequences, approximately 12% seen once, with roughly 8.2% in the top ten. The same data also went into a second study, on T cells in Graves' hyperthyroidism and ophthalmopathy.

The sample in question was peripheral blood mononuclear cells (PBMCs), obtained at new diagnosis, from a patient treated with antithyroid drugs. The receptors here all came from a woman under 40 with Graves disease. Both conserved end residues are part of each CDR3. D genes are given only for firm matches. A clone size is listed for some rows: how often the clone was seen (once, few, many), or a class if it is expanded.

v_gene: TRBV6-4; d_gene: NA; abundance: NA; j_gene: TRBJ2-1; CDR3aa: CASSEADRTYNEQFF; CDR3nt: TGTGCCAGCAGTGAGGCCGACAGGACTTACAATGAGCAGTTCTTC
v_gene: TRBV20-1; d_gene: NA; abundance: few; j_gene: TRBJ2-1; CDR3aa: CSPQDNNYNEQFF; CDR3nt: TGCAGTCCTCAGGACAATAACTACAATGAGCAGTTCTTC
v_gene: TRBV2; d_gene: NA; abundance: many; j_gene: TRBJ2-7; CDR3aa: CASSERRSGDPYEQYF; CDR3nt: TGTGCCAGCAGTGAAAGGCGGTCAGGGGATCCCTACGAGCAGTACTTC
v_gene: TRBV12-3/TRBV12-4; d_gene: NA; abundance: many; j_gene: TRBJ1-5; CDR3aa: CASSSGGNQPQHF; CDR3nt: TGTGCCAGCAGTTCAGGGGGCAATCAGCCCCAGCATTTT
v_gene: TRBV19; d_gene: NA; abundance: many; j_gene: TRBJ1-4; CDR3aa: CASRDTGTANEKLFF; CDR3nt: TGTGCCAGTAGAGACACAGGGACGGCTAATGAAAAACTGTTTTTT
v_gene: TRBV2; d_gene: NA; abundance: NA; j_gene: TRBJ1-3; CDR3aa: CGSRVDSGNTIYF; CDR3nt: TGTGGCAGCAGAGTTGACAGCGGAAACACCATATATTTT
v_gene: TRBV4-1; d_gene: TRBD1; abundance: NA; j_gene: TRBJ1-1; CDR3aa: CASSRGGTANTEAFF; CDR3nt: TGCGCCAGCAGCCGAGGAGGGACAGCGAACACTGAAGCTTTCTTT
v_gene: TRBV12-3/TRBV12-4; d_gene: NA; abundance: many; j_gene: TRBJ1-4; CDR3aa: CASSPGTSATNEKLFF; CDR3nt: TGTGCCAGCAGTCCCGGGACTTCTGCAACTAATGAAAAACTGTTTTTT
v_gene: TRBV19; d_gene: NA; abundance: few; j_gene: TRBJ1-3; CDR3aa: CASSMWTPVGNTIYF; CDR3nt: TGTGCCAGTAGTATGTGGACACCCGTTGGAAACACCATATATTTT
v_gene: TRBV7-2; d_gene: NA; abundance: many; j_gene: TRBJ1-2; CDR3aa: CASSFQTIPSYTF; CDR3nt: TGTGCCAGCAGCTTTCAGACAATTCCGTCCTACACCTTC
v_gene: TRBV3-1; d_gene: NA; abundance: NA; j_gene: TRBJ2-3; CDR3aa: CASSQDLPDTQCF; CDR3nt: TGTGCCAGCAGCCAAGACCTCCCAGATACGCAGTGTTTT
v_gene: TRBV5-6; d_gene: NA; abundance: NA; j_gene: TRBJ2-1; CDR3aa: CASSRTLFNEQFF; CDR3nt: TGTGCCAGCAGTAGGACCCTATTCAATGAGCAGTTCTTC
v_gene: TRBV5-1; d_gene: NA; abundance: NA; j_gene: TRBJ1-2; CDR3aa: CASSPNRGTENYGYTF; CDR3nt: TGCGCCAGCAGCCCCAACCGGGGAACCGAGAACTATGGCTACACCTTC
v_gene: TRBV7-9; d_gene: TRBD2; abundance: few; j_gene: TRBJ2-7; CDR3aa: CASGLAGGEQYF; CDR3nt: TGTGCCAGCGGATTAGCGGGAGGCGAGCAGTACTTC
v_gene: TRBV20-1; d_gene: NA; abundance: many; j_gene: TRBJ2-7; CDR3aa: CSAAKGWYEQYF; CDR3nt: TGCAGTGCTGCCAAGGGGTGGTACGAGCAGTACTTC
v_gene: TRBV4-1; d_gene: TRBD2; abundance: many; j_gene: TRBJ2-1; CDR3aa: CASSPIREGYNEQFF; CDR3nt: TGCGCCAGCAGCCCGATACGGGAGGGATACAATGAGCAGTTCTTC
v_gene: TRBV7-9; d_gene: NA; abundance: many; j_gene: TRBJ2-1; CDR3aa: CASSLGERSYNEQFF; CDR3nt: TGTGCCAGCAGCTTAGGGGAGCGCTCCTACAATGAGCAGTTCTTC
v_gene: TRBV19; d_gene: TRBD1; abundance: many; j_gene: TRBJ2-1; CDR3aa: CASIHRQGARHEQFF; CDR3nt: TGTGCCAGTATCCACAGGCAGGGGGCACGTCATGAGCAGTTCTTC
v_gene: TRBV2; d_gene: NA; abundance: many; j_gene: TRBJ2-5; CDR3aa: CASLSPGVGETQYF; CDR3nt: TGTGCCAGCCTCTCCCCAGGGGTCGGGGAGACCCAGTACTTC
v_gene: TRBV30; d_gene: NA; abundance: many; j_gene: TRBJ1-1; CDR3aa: CAWSAGQNMNTEAFF; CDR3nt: TGTGCCTGGAGCGCCGGACAGAATATGAACACTGAAGCTTTCTTT
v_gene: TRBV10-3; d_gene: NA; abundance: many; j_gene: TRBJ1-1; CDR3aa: CAIKSGYTEAFF; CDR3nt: TGTGCCATCAAATCCGGGTACACTGAAGCTTTCTTT
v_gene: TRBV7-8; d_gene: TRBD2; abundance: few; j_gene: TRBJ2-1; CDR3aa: CASSISGRGSYNEQFF; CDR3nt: TGTGCCAGCAGCATTAGCGGGAGAGGGTCCTACAATGAGCAGTTCTTC
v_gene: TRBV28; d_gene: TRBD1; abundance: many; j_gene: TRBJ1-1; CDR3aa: CASKLDRGEMTEAFF; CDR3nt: TGTGCCAGTAAGCTCGACAGGGGAGAGATGACTGAAGCTTTCTTT
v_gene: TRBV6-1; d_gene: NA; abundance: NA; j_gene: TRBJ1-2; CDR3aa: CASSNNPPYGDTYGYTF; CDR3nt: TGTGCCAGCAGCAACAACCCCCCCTACGGGGACACTTATGGCTACACCTTC
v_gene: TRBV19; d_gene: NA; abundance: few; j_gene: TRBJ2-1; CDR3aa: CASSRGVSYNEQFF; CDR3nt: TGTGCCAGTAGCAGGGGCGTATCCTACAATGAGCAGTTCTTC
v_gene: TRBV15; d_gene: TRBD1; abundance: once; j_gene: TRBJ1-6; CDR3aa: CATSTLLGQGGPSKDNSPLHF; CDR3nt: TGTGCCACCAGCACTCTTTTGGGACAGGGAGGCCCCTCAAAGGATAATTCACCCCTCCACTTT
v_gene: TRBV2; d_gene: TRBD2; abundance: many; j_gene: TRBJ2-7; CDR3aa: CASSYSGRGYEQYF; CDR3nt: TGTGCCAGCAGCTATAGCGGGAGGGGGTACGAGCAGTACTTC
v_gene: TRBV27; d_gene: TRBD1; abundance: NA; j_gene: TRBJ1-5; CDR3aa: CASSHSDRGGQPQHF; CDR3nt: TGTGCCAGCAGCCATTCTGACAGGGGAGGACAGCCCCAGCATTTT
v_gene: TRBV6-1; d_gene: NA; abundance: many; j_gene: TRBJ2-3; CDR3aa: CASSRQDTDTQYF; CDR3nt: TGTGCCAGCAGCCGACAGGACACAGATACGCAGTATTTT
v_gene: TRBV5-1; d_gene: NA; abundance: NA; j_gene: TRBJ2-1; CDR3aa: CATQPLPSYNEQFF; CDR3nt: TGCGCCACCCAGCCCCTCCCTTCTTACAATGAGCAGTTCTTC
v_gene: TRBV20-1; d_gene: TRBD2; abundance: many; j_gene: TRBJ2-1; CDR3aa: CSAVWAGGPYNEQFF; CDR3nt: TGCAGTGCTGTATGGGCGGGAGGACCGTACAATGAGCAGTTCTTC
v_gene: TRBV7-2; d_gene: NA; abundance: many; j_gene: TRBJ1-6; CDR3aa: CASSSRVRSPLHF; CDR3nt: TGTGCCAGCTCGAGCCGGGTGCGATCACCCCTCCACTTT
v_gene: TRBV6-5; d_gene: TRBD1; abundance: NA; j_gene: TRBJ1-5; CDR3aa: CASSWITGVRPQHF; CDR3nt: TGTGCCAGCAGTTGGATAACAGGGGTTCGGCCCCAGCATTTT
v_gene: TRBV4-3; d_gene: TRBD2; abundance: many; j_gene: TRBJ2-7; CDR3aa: CASSPTAGDYEQYF; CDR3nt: TGCGCCAGCAGTCCCACGGCGGGAGATTACGAGCAGTACTTC
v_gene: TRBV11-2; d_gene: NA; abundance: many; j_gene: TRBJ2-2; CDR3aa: CASIWGNTGELFF; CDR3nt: TGTGCCAGCATTTGGGGAAACACCGGGGAGCTGTTTTTT
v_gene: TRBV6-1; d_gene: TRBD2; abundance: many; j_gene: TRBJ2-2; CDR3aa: CASSNLAGGPLGTGELFF; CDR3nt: TGTGCCAGCAGCAATCTAGCGGGAGGGCCTTTGGGCACCGGGGAGCTGTTTTTT
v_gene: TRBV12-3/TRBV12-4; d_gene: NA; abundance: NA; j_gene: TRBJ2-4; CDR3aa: CASSFRLLGHSDHIAKNIQYF; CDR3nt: TGTGCCAGCAGTTTTAGACTACTCGGCCACAGCGATCATATAGCCAAAAACATTCAGTACTTC
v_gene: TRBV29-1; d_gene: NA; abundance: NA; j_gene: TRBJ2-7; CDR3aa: CSVSGLAGYEQYF; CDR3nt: TGCAGCGTTTCAGGTCTAGCCGGGTACGAGCAGTACTTC
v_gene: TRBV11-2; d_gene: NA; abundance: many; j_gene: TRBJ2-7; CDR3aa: CASSFGGFSYEQYF; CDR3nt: TGTGCCAGCAGCTTCGGGGGCTTCTCCTACGAGCAGTACTTC
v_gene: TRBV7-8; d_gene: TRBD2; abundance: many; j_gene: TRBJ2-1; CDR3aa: CASSLQAGAYNEQFF; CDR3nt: TGTGCCAGCAGCTTACAAGCGGGGGCGTACAATGAACAGTTCTTC
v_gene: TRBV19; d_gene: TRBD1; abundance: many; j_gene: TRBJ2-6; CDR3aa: CASTRRDRVQAGANVLTF; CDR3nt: TGTGCCAGTACCCGCCGGGACAGGGTTCAGGCTGGGGCCAACGTCCTGACTTTC
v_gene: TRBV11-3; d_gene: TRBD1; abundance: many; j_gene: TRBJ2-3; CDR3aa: CASSIQGAGLDTQYF; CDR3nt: TGTGCCAGCAGCATACAGGGGGCAGGGTTGGATACGCAGTATTTT
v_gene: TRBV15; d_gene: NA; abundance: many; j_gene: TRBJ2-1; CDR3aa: CATSRDFQLNEQFF; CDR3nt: TGTGCCACCAGCAGAGATTTTCAGCTCAATGAGCAGTTCTTC
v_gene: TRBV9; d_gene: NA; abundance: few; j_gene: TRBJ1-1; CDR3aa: CASSVGRQRTEAFF; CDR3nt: TGTGCCAGCAGCGTAGGCCGGCAGCGCACTGAAGCTTTCTTT
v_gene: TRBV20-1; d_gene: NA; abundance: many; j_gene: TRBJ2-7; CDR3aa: CSASVYPGTPDKDYEQYF; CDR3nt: TGCAGTGCTAGCGTATATCCCGGGACTCCAGACAAGGACTACGAGCAGTACTTC
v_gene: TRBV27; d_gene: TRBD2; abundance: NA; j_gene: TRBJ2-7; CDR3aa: CASTKLAGDNEQYF; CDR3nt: TGTGCCAGCACCAAACTAGCGGGAGACAACGAGCAGTACTTC
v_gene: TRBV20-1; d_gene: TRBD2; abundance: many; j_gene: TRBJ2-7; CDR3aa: CSARDKEYSGDTYEQYF; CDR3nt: TGCAGTGCTAGAGATAAGGAGTATAGCGGGGACACCTACGAGCAGTACTTC
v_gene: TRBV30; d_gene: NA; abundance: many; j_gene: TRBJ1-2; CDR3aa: CAWSWGTKDGYTF; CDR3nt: TGTGCCTGGAGTTGGGGGACAAAAGATGGCTACACCTTC
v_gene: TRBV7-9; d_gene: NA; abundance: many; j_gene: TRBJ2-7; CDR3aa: CASSLSYYEQYF; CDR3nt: TGTGCCAGCAGCTTATCGTACTACGAGCAGTACTTC
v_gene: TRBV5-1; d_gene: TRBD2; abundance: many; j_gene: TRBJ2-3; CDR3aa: CASSLEGLADTQYF; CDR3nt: TGCGCCAGCAGCTTGGAGGGACTAGCAGATACGCAGTATTTT
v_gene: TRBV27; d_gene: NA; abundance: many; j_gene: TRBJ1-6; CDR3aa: CATRPASSYNSPLHF; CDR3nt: TGTGCCACCCGCCCTGCGAGCTCCTATAATTCACCCCTCCACTTT
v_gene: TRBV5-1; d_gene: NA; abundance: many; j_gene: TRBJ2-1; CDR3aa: CASRRTGVQNNEQFF; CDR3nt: TGCGCCAGCAGGCGTACAGGAGTCCAAAACAATGAGCAGTTCTTC
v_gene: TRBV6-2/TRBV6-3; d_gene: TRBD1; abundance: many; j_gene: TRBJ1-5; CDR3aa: CASSSRQGLGQPQHF; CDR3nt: TGTGCCAGCAGTTCAAGACAGGGACTCGGCCAGCCCCAGCATTTT
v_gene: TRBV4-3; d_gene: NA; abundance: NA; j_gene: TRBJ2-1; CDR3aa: CASSLKWVYNEQFF; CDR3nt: TGCGCCAGCAGCCTAAAATGGGTCTACAATGAGCAGTTCTTC
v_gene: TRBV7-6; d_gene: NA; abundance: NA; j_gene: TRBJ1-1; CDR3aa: CASSLTQGRGTEAFF; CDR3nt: TGTGCCAGCAGCTTAACCCAAGGGCGCGGGACTGAAGCTTTCTTT
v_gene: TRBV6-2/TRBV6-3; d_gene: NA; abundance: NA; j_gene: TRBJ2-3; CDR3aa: CASMGITQYF; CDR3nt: TGTGCCAGCATGGGGATCACGCAGTATTTT
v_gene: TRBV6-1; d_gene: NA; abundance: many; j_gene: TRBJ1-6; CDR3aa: CASNRNGESPLHF; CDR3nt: TGTGCCAGCAACCGTAACGGCGAATCGCCCCTCCACTTT
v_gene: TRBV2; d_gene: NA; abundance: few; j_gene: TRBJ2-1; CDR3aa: CAPTKSHNEQFF; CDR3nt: TGTGCCCCCACCAAGAGCCACAATGAGCAGTTCTTC
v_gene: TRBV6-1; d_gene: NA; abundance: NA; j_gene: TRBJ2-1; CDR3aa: CASSREPFSYNEQFF; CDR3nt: TGTGCCAGCAGCCGGGAGCCCTTTTCCTACAATGAGCAGTTCTTC